The 23 T cell receptor beta chains listed next were all sequenced from one sample in a study of cytomegalovirus exposure and HLA in healthy donors. Produced via immunoSEQ multiplex PCR; TCRdb's table is partial and in-frame only. The sample comprises about 170,000 clones, around nine tenths of which are singletons, and 1.4% rests with the top ten. Sequenced: PBMCs. The source is a woman aged 30 to 39 in good health and CMV-seronegative.

This clone is a singleton in its sample. The chain employs TRBV27 and TRBJ2-7; 7 bases are a match to TRBD1. The CDR3 spans 17 residues. Per germline, CDR1 MNHEY and CDR2 SMNVEV (reference sequence). Trimming at V came to 2 bases and at J to 0 bases, leaving 10 bases not matched to a gene. CDR3 nucleotide sequence: TGTGCCAGCAGTTTACGAGGTACGACAGGGTACTCCTACGAGCAGTACTTC. Protein: CASSLRGTTGYSYEQYF.

The rearrangement links TRBV30 to TRBJ1-1, with D unclear. The CDR3 totals 12 residues. Trimming removed 1 base at V and 3 bases at J, with 6 bases between. The V gene's germline CDR1 is GTSNPN and CDR2 SVGIG (reference sequence). The DNA for the CDR3 is TGTGCCTGGAGTGGGCCCTACACTGAAGCTTTCTTT. Its protein is CAWSGPYTEAFF.

In nucleotides, the CDR3 is TGTGCCAGCAGTGAATGGTCGGGGGACAGAATTAACTATGGCTACACCTTC. This sequence encodes CASSEWSGDRINYGYTF. The chain has TRBV2 and TRBJ1-2, with 7 bases matching TRBD1. V lost 2 bases to trimming and J lost 1 base; unmatched junction nucleotides: 10. The CDR3 is 17 residues long. The germline V gene has CDR1 SNHLY and CDR2 FYNNEI. Combining the CDR3 with reference TRBV2 and TRBJ1-2 gives the whole variable domain EPEVTQTPSHQVTQMGQEVILRCVPISNHLYFYWYRQILGQKVEFLVSFYNNEISEKSEIFDDQFSVERPDGSNFTLKIRSTKLEDSAMYFCASSEWSGDRINYGYTFGSGTRLTVV.

The chain employs TRBV27 and TRBJ1-2; D possibly corresponds to TRBD1 (5 bases). Looked up from germline, CDR1 is MNHEY and CDR2 is SMNVEV (reference sequence). V lost 3 bases to trimming and J lost 7 bases, with 21 bases between them. This CDR3 comprises 16 residues. Written as DNA, the CDR3 is TGTGCCAGCAGTTTTGTGGGGGACTTGAGGTTGCTTGGCTACACCTTC. Translated, it gives CASSFVGDLRLLGYTF.

This clone appeared a single time. J is TRBJ2-1 and V is TRBV7-9, with D possibly being TRBD2 (7 bases). The CDR3 is 15 amino acids. Germline CDR1 is SEHNR and CDR2 is FQNEAQ (reference sequence). V shed 1 base and J shed 4 bases, with 11 bases lying between them. The CDR3 here is CASSLVGGPYNEQFF. CDR3 DNA sequence: TGTGCCAGCAGCTTAGTGGGGGGGCCTTACAATGAGCAGTTCTTC.

The CDR3 nucleotides are TGTGCTTGGCAATGGGGGGACTCCGCTTTCTTT. It encodes CAWQWGDSAFF. V is TRBV2 and J is TRBJ1-1, with D maybe TRBD1 (5 bases). The germline V gene encodes CDR1 SNHLY and CDR2 FYNNEI. The CDR3 extends over 11 amino acids.

The rearrangement links TRBV7-2 to TRBJ1-2; possible D gene TRBD1, 6 bases. The V end lost 7 bases, the J end lost 5 bases, and 11 bases lay between the germline ends. The V gene's germline CDR1 is SGHTA and CDR2 FQGNSA. The CDR3 covers 12 residues. CDR3 DNA: TGTGCCAGCACCAAAACAGGGTATGGCTACACCTTC. Amino acid sequence: CASTKTGYGYTF.

This chain uses TRBV4-1 with TRBJ2-5; D gene ambiguous. Trimming left V 1 base short and J 4 bases short, with 7 bases between. The CDR3 sequence is 13 residues long. Germline CDR1 reads MGHRA; CDR2 reads YSYEKL. The CDR3 DNA reads TGCGCCAGCAGCCAAGTAGGCGGAGAGACCCAGTACTTC. It translates to CASSQVGGETQYF.

The chain employs TRBV15 and TRBJ1-1; tentatively, D is TRBD1 (6 bases). The CDR3 extends over 17 amino acids. V dropped 1 base and J dropped 5 bases, with 20 bases sitting between them. Looked up from germline, CDR1 is LNHNV and CDR2 is YYDKDF (reference sequence). CDR3 coding DNA: TGTGCCACCAGCAGAGGTCCCGCAGGGGTCCCTGGGACTGAAGCTTTCTTT. Translation gives CATSRGPAGVPGTEAFF.

The V call is TRBV2, the J call TRBJ1-1, with a possible D match to TRBD1 (6 bases). Germline values: CDR1 SNHLY, CDR2 FYNNEI. Trimming pared 5 bases from V and 1 base from J, leaving 17 bases between. The CDR3 is 16 amino acids. The CDR3 protein is CASSNGGGLENTEAFF. For the CDR3, the DNA is TGTGCCAGCAGTAATGGCGGGGGGCTGGAGAACACTGAAGCTTTCTTT.

The chain couples TRBV19 to TRBJ2-5; D may be TRBD2 (6 bases). The CDR3 loop spans 14 amino acids. Trimming pared 6 bases from V and 7 bases from J, leaving 18 bases between. Germline assignment: CDR1 LNHDA and CDR2 SQIVND (reference sequence). CDR3 coding DNA: TGTGCCAGTAGGAACATCGGGGGATTGGGGACCCAGTACTTC. Amino acid sequence: CASRNIGGLGTQYF. The full variable domain, rest sourced from reference TRBV19 and TRBJ2-5, is DGGITQSPKYLFRKEGQNVTLSCEQNLNHDAMYWYRQDPGQGLRLIYYSQIVNDFQKGDIAEGYSVSREKKESFPLTVTSAQKNPTAFYLCASRNIGGLGTQYFGPGTRLLVL.

This chain uses TRBV13 with TRBJ1-2, with unresolved D. This CDR3 comprises 18 residues. The V end was cut by 8 bases, the J end by 2 bases, with 27 bases between. CDR1 is PRHDT and CDR2 is FYEKMQ in the germline V gene (reference sequence). The CDR3 region is CASGNYPRAASLNYGYTF. CDR3 in DNA: TGTGCCAGCGGAAACTACCCACGAGCGGCCAGTCTAAACTATGGCTACACCTTC. Using reference TRBV13 and TRBJ1-2 for the parts outside the CDR3, the full variable domain is AAGVIQSPRHLIKEKRETATLKCYPIPRHDTVYWYQQGPGQDPQFLISFYEKMQSDKGSIPDRFSAQQFSDYHSELNMSSLELGDSALYFCASGNYPRAASLNYGYTFGSGTRLTVV.

This chain connects TRBV4-2 to TRBJ2-5, with D possibly TRBD2 on 7 matching bases. Germline V CDR1 and CDR2: LGHNA, YNFKEQ. With 1 base removed from V and 1 base from J, the gap between germline ends came to 13 bases. The length of the CDR3 is 16 residues. Here the CDR3 reads CASSQVGGEPQETQYF. For the CDR3, the DNA is TGTGCCAGCAGCCAAGTAGGGGGGGAGCCCCAAGAGACCCAGTACTTC.

This chain connects TRBV11-2 to TRBJ1-2; D is uncertain. V lost 1 base and J 1 base, leaving 7 bases between the germline ends. CDR3 length equals 14 residues. Germline V CDR1 and CDR2: SGHAT, FQNNGV. The CDR3 nucleotides read TGTGCCAGCAGCTTAGCTGGAGATAACTATGGCTACACCTTC. It translates to CASSLAGDNYGYTF.

This chain connects TRBV5-6 to TRBJ2-1; 8 positions match TRBD1. The junction had 6 bases not matched to a gene; V was cut back by 4 bases and J by 3 bases. CDR1 and CDR2 (germline): SGHDT, YYEEEE. This CDR3 region has 15 residues. DNA of the CDR3: TGTGCCAGCAGCCGGACAGGGAAAGGCTACAATGAGCAGTTCTTC. It codes for CASSRTGKGYNEQFF.

The J gene is TRBJ1-5, the V gene TRBV5-4; TRBD1 matches 7 bases. CDR1 and CDR2 (germline): SGHNT, YYREEE (reference sequence). V lost 4 bases to trimming and J lost 9 bases; unmatched junction nucleotides: 10. CDR3 length equals 14 residues. The CDR3 loop reads CASSLITGERPQHF. CDR3 DNA: TGTGCCAGCAGCCTGATAACAGGGGAACGGCCCCAGCATTTT.

V is TRBV6-6 and J is TRBJ2-1, with 7 bases that match TRBD2. The CDR3 sequence is 11 residues long. V lost 10 bases to trimming and J lost 8 bases; unmatched junction nucleotides: 5. Germline CDR1 MNHNY, CDR2 SVGAGI (reference sequence). The CDR3 DNA reads as TGTGCCATAGGACTAGGGTATGAGCAGTTCTTC. This encodes CAIGLGYEQFF.

This sequence joins TRBV27 and TRBJ2-3; a weak D match, TRBD2 (6 bases). The CDR3 length is 16 residues. Germline-derived CDR1 and CDR2 are MNHEY and SMNVEV (reference sequence). V lost 6 bases to trimming and J lost 4 bases, with 20 bases between them. CDR3 DNA sequence: TGTGCCAGCAGCCGAGCGGGCAGCCTTTTTTCAGATACGCAGTATTTT. It encodes CASSRAGSLFSDTQYF.

The chain joins TRBV27 to TRBJ2-5; D is perhaps TRBD1 (6 bases). The germline gives CDR1 MNHEY, CDR2 SMNVEV (reference sequence). This CDR3 has 14 amino acids. V lost 2 bases and J lost 3, with 10 bases in between. The CDR3 here is CASSLRGSKETQYF. Here the CDR3 DNA reads TGTGCCAGCAGTTTAAGGGGGTCCAAAGAGACCCAGTACTTC.

This chain connects TRBV4-3 to TRBJ1-2; tentatively, D is TRBD1 (5 bases). The germline V gene encodes CDR1 LGHNA and CDR2 YSLEER. V lost 0 bases and J lost 1, with 9 bases in between. The CDR3 length is 15 residues. DNA of the CDR3: TGCGCCAGCAGCCAAGACGTCGACAGTAACTATGGCTACACCTTC. Protein product: CASSQDVDSNYGYTF.

This chain links TRBV30 with TRBJ2-7; D is perhaps TRBD1 (6 bases). Germline-derived CDR1 and CDR2 are GTSNPN and SVGIG (reference sequence). With 0 bases removed from V and 2 bases from J, the gap between germline ends came to 11 bases. The CDR3 length is 14 residues. The CDR3 bases are TGTGCCTGGAGTGTATTCACAGGGCCCTACGAGCAGTACTTC. Its translation is CAWSVFTGPYEQYF.

This rearrangement joins TRBV19 to TRBJ1-2, with D uncertain. CDR1 and CDR2 (germline): LNHDA, SQIVND (reference sequence). The CDR3 loop spans 18 amino acids. Trimming cost V 5 bases and J 2 bases, with 24 bases left between them. Written as DNA, the CDR3 is TGTGCCAGTAGTTCGATTCTGGGAGGAATGAGATCGAACTATGGCTACACCTTC. Its protein is CASSSILGGMRSNYGYTF.

The chain uses TRBV19 and TRBJ1-2, with no clear D. CDR3 length: 13 amino acids. The germline V and J ends were trimmed by 5 bases and 10 bases, with 17 bases remaining between them. Germline V gives CDR1 LNHDA, CDR2 SQIVND (reference sequence). CDR3 nucleotides: TGTGCCAGTAGTGGAGGCCCTCTTGGAGCCTACACCTTC. It specifies CASSGGPLGAYTF.